This T cell receptor beta chain is drawn from a study of shared clonotypes between healthy human individuals. On the study more broadly: Three CD4 naive, three CD4 memory, two CD8 naive and one CD8 memory plate were used per donor.

Assay used: immunoSEQ multiplex PCR; TCRdb lists only in-frame clones, some missing. The data show about 2,500,000 clones, around 94% seen once. As regards this clone: What it binds is unknown.

The CDR3 has 13 residues. V lost 4 bases to trimming and J lost 9 bases, with 14 bases between them. Germline V gene lookup returns CDR1 SGHKS and CDR2 YYEKEE (reference sequence). Whole-study results and caveats: The study sampled only blood, and tissue repertoires likely differ. Clonotypes that were shared across four donors made up around 5% of naive CD4 clonotypes.

Material for sequencing was naive CD4+ T cells sorted from blood. Subset in this sample: CD45RA+ positively selected. The V call is TRBV5-5, the J call TRBJ2-1; D possibly corresponds to TRBD1 (5 bases). The clonotype originates from a man aged 18 to 30 in good health. In DNA form, the CDR3 reads TGTGCCAGCAGCAACCAGGGAACGGCTGAGCAGTTCTTC. It translates to CASSNQGTAEQFF.